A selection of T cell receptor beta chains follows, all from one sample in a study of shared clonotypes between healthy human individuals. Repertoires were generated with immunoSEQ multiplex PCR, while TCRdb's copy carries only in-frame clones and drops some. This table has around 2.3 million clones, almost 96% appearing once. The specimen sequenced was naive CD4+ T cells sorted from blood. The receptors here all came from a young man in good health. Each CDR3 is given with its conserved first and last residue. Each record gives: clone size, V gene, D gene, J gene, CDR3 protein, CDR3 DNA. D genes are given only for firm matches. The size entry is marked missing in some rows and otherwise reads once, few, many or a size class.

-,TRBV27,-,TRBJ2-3,CASRQTFSTDTQYF,TGTGCCAGCAGGCAGACTTTCAGCACAGATACGCAGTATTTT
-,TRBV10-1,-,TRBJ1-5,CASSGQYYSNQPQHF,TGCGCCAGCAGTGGGCAGTATTATAGCAATCAGCCCCAGCATTTT
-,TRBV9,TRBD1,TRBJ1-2,CASSARDSYGYTF,TGTGCCAGCAGCGCACGGGACAGCTATGGCTACACCTTC
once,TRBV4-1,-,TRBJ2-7,CASSQGSLAGASYEQYF,TGCGCCAGCAGCCAAGGCTCTCTGGCAGGGGCCTCCTACGAGCAGTACTTC
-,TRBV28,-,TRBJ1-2,CASTNRVDGYTF,TGTGCCAGCACCAATCGGGTAGATGGCTACACCTTC
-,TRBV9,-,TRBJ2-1,CASSVAGREFNEQFF,TGTGCCAGCAGCGTGGCCGGGCGCGAATTCAATGAGCAGTTCTTC
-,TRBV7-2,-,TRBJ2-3,CASSPEALTDTQYF,TGTGCCAGCAGCCCAGAAGCACTCACAGATACGCAGTATTTT
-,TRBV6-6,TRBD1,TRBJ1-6,CASTRDSYNSPLHF,TGTGCCAGCACCAGGGACAGCTATAATTCACCCCTCCACTTT
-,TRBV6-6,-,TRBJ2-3,CASSWTDTQYF,TGTGCCAGCAGTTGGACAGATACGCAGTATTTT
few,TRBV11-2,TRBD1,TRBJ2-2,CASSFAGTDTGELFF,TGTGCCAGCAGCTTCGCCGGGACAGACACCGGGGAGCTGTTTTTT
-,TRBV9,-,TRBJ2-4,CASSVAGSPAKNIQYF,TGTGCCAGCAGCGTAGCCGGGTCTCCAGCCAAAAACATTCAGTACTTC
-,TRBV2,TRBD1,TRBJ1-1,CASSEAGTGGSEAFF,TGTGCCAGCAGTGAAGCCGGGACAGGGGGATCTGAAGCTTTCTTT
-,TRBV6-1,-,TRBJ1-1,CASRDVGEAFF,TGTGCCAGCAGAGATGTAGGTGAAGCTTTCTTT
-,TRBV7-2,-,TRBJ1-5,CASSLGEGREAWEPQHF,TGTGCCAGCAGCTTAGGGGAAGGCAGGGAGGCTTGGGAGCCCCAGCATTTT
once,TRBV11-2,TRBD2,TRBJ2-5,CASSLDWTSVETQYF,TGTGCCAGCAGCTTAGATTGGACTAGCGTTGAGACCCAGTACTTC
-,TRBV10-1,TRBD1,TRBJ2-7,CASSVGQGLLRHEQYF,TGCGCCAGCAGTGTGGGACAGGGATTACTAAGGCACGAGCAGTACTTC
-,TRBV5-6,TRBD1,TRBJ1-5,CASSLVGQENQPQHF,TGTGCCAGCAGCTTGGTTGGACAGGAAAATCAGCCCCAGCATTTT
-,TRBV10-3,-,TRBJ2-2,CAISESWGGTGELFF,TGTGCCATCAGTGAGTCGTGGGGCGGCACCGGGGAGCTGTTTTTT
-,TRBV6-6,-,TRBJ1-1,CASSQRQENTEAFF,TGTGCCAGCAGTCAAAGACAGGAGAACACTGAAGCTTTCTTT
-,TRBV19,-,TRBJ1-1,CASRGRANTEAFF,TGTGCCAGTAGGGGACGGGCGAACACTGAAGCTTTCTTT
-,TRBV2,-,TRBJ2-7,CASSETGRSYEQYF,TGTGCCAGCAGTGAAACAGGGAGAAGCTACGAGCAGTACTTC
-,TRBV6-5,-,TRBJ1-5,CASSQDSYSNQPQHF,TGTGCCAGCAGCCAGGACAGTTATAGCAATCAGCCCCAGCATTTT
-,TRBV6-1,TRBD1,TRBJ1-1,CASTRDRGDTEAFF,TGTGCCAGCACCAGAGACAGGGGAGACACTGAAGCTTTCTTT
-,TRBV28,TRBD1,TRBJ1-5,CASKDRISNQPQHF,TGTGCCAGCAAGGACAGGATTAGCAATCAGCCCCAGCATTTT
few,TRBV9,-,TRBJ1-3,CASSVEGTSGNTIYF,TGTGCCAGCAGCGTAGAGGGGACCTCTGGAAACACCATATATTTT
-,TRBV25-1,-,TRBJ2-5,CASSEGVQETQYF,TGTGCCAGCAGTGAAGGGGTCCAAGAGACCCAGTACTTC
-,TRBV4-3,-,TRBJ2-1,CASSQEASSYNEQFF,TGCGCCAGCAGCCAAGAAGCTAGCTCCTACAATGAGCAGTTCTTC
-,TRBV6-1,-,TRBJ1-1,CASSTSAGINTEAFF,TGTGCCAGCAGTACAAGCGCGGGCATTAACACTGAAGCTTTCTTT
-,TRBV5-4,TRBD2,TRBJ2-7,CASSSATSGVYEQYF,TGTGCCAGCAGCTCGGCGACTAGCGGGGTCTACGAGCAGTACTTC
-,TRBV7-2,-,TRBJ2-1,CASSPGGLLSYNEQFF,TGTGCCAGCAGCCCAGGGGGACTTTTATCCTACAATGAGCAGTTCTTC
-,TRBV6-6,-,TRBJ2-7,CASSDGILSYEQYF,TGTGCCAGCAGTGACGGCATTCTCTCCTACGAGCAGTACTTC
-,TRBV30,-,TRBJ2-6,CAWSVIGSGANVLTF,TGTGCCTGGAGTGTAATTGGGTCTGGGGCCAACGTCCTGACTTTC
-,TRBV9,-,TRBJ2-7,CASSVEEGIAYEQYF,TGTGCCAGCAGCGTAGAGGAGGGGATAGCCTACGAGCAGTACTTC
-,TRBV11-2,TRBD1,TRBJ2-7,CASSSTGFEQYF,TGTGCCAGCAGCTCGACAGGGTTCGAGCAGTACTTC
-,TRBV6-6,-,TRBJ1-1,CASNDLAGSEAFF,TGTGCCAGCAACGATTTAGCGGGGTCAGAAGCTTTCTTT
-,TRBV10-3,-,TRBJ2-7,CAISHTTGFYEQYF,TGTGCCATCAGTCACACTACCGGGTTTTACGAGCAGTACTTC
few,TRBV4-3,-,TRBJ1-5,CASSQEWNRAPQPQHF,TGCGCCAGCAGCCAAGAGTGGAACCGGGCCCCTCAGCCCCAGCATTTT
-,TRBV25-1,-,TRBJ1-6,CASSEVGGSPLHF,TGTGCCAGCAGTGAGGTAGGAGGTTCACCCCTCCACTTT
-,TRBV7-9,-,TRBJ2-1,CASSNEVINEQFF,TGTGCCAGCAGCAACGAGGTTATAAATGAGCAGTTCTTC
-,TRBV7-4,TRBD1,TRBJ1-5,CASNPRDRDSNQPQHF,TGTGCCAGCAACCCCCGAGACAGGGATAGCAATCAGCCCCAGCATTTT
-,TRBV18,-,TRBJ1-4,CASSPPGLATNEKLFF,TGTGCCAGCTCACCACCGGGCCTAGCAACTAATGAAAAACTGTTTTTT
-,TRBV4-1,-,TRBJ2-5,CASSTLAGTGETQYF,TGCGCCAGCAGTACTCTGGCAGGTACCGGGGAGACCCAGTACTTC
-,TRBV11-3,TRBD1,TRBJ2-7,CASSRTDRGTGEQYF,TGTGCCAGCAGCCGGACGGACAGGGGAACCGGCGAGCAGTACTTC
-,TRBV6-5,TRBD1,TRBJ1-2,CASTLHGTDYGYTF,TGTGCCAGCACTTTACACGGGACAGACTATGGCTACACCTTC
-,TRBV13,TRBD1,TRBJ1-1,CASSPRTGPIRAFF,TGTGCCAGCAGCCCCCGGACAGGCCCCATCCGTGCTTTCTTT
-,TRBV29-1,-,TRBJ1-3,CSVEEGPGNTIYF,TGCAGCGTTGAAGAAGGGCCTGGAAACACCATATATTTT
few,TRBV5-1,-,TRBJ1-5,CASSLGQENQPQHF,TGCGCCAGCAGCTTGGGACAGGAGAATCAGCCCCAGCATTTT
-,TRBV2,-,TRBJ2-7,CASSEAARTYMAYEQYF,TGTGCCAGCAGTGAAGCGGCCAGAACTTATATGGCCTACGAGCAGTACTTC
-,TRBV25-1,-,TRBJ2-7,CASILGSPKGAEQYF,TGTGCCAGCATTTTAGGGTCACCTAAGGGAGCCGAGCAGTACTTC
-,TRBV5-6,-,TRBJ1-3,CASSLLDAEPGNTIYF,TGTGCCAGCAGCTTGCTGGACGCCGAACCTGGAAACACCATATATTTT
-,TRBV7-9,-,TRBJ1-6,CASSYYVDNSPLHF,TGTGCCAGCAGCTATTATGTAGATAATTCACCCCTCCACTTT
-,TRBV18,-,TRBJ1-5,CASSPGGVNQPQHF,TGTGCCAGCTCACCAGGGGGTGTCAATCAGCCCCAGCATTTT